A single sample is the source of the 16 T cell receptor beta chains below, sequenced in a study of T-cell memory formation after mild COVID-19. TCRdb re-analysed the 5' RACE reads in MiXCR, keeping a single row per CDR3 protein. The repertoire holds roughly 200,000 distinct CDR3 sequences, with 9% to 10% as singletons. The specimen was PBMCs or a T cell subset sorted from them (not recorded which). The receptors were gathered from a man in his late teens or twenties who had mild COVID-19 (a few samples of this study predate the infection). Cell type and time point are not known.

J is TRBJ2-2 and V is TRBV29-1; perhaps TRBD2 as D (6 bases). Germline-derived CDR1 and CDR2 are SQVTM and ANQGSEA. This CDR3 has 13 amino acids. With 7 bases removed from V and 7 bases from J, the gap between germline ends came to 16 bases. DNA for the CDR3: TGCAGCGGGCGACTAGGAAGTCTCGGGGAGCTGTTTTTT. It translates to CSGRLGSLGELFF.

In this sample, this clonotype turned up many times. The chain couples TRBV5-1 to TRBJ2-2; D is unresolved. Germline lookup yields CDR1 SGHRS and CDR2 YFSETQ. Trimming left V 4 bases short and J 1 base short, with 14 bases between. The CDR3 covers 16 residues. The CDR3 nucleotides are TGCGCCAGCAGCCGGTCTGTCCAATTGAACACCGGGGAGCTGTTTTTT. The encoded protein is CASSRSVQLNTGELFF.

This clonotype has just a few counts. CDR3 in DNA: TGCGCCAGCAGCTTGGTCCCCGTCTATGGCTACACCTTC. Protein sequence: CASSLVPVYGYTF. This chain uses TRBV5-1 with TRBJ1-2; D remains ambiguous. Germline assignment: CDR1 SGHRS and CDR2 YFSETQ. Deletions cut 0 bases from V and 4 bases from J, with 7 bases between. This CDR3 spans 13 amino acids.

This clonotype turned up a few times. CDR3 in amino acids: CASSRGTSGGPVEQYF. CDR3 nucleotides: TGCGCCAGCAGCCGCGGGACTAGCGGGGGCCCCGTCGAGCAGTACTTC. This rearrangement joins TRBV4-1 to TRBJ2-7; TRBD2 matches at 14 bases. The CDR3 covers 16 residues. Trimming at V came to 4 bases and at J to 6 bases, leaving 8 bases not matched to a gene. Germline CDR1 reads MGHRA; CDR2 reads YSYEKL.

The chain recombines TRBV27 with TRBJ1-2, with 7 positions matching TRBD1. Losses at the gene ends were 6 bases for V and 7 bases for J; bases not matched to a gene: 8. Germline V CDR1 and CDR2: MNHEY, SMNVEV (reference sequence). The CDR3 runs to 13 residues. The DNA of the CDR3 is TGTGCCAGCAGCCAATCAGGGACAGTTGGCTACACCTTC. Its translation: CASSQSGTVGYTF.

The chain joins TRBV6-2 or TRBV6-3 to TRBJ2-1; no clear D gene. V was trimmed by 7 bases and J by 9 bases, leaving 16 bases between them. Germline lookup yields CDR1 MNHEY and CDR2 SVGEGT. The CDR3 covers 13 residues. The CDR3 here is CASTGSWAAEQFF. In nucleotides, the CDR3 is TGTGCCAGCACGGGTAGCTGGGCGGCTGAGCAGTTCTTC.

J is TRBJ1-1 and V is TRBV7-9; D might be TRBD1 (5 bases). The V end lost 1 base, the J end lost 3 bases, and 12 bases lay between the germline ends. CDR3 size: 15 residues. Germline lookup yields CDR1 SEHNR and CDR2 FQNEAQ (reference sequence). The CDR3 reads CASSLGPGLYTEAFF. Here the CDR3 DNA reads TGTGCCAGCAGCTTAGGCCCGGGACTGTACACTGAAGCTTTCTTT. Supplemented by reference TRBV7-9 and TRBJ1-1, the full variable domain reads DTGVSQNPRHKITKRGQNVTFRCDPISEHNRLYWYRQTLGQGPEFLTYFQNEAQLEKSRLLSDRFSAERPKGSFSTLEIQRTEQGDSAMYLCASSLGPGLYTEAFFGQGTRLTVV.

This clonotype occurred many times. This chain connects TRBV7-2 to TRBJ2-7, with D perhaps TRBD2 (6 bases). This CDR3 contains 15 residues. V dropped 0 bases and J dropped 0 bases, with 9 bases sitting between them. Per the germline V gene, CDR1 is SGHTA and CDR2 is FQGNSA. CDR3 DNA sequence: TGTGCCAGCAGCTTAGCTCCGGGAGCCTCCTACGAGCAGTACGTC. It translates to CASSLAPGASYEQYV.

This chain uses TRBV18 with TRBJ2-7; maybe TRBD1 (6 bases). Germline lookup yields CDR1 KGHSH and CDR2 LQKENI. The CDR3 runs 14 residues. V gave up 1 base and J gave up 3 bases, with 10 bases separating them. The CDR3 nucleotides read TGTGCCAGCTCACCACGACAGGACGGCTACGAGCAGTACGTC. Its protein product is CASSPRQDGYEQYV.

This chain's CDR3 is CASSPLQGGAGELFF. CDR3 DNA sequence: TGTGCCAGCAGCCCCCTTCAGGGGGGAGCCGGGGAGCTGTTTTTT. The chain couples TRBV7-7 to TRBJ2-2; D is possibly TRBD1 (7 bases). This CDR3 has 15 residues. In germline, CDR1 is SSHAT, CDR2 FNYEAQ (reference sequence). V lost 5 bases to trimming and J lost 6 bases, with 16 bases between them.

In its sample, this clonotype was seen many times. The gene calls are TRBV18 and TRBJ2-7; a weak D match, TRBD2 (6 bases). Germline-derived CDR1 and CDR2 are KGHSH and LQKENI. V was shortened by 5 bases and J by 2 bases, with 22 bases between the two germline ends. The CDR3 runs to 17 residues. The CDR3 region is CASSWKGSGAATYEQYF. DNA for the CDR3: TGTGCCAGCTCATGGAAGGGTTCGGGAGCAGCCACCTACGAGCAGTACTTC.

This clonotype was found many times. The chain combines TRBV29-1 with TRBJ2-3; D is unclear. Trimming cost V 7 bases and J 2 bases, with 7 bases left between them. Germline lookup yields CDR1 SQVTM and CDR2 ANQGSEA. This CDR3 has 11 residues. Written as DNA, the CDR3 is TGCAGCGCTCTAAACACAGATACGCAGTATTTT. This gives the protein CSALNTDTQYF.

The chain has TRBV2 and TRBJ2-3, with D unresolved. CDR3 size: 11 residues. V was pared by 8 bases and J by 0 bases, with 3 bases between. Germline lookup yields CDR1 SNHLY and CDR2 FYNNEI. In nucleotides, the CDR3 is TGTGCCAGCCTTAGCACAGATACGCAGTATTTT. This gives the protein CASLSTDTQYF.

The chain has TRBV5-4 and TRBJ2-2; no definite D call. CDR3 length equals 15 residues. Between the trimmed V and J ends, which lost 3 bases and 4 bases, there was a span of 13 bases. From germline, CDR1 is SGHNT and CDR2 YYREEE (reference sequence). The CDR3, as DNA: TGTGCCAGCAGCTCCGAAGTGGCCGTCACCGGGGAGCTGTTTTTT. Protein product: CASSSEVAVTGELFF.

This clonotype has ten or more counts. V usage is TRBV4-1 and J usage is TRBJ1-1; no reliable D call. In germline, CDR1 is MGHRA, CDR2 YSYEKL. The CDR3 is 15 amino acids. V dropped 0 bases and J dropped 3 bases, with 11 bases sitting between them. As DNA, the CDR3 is TGCGCCAGCAGCCAAGAGGTGACCGGGGACACTGAAGCTTTCTTT. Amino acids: CASSQEVTGDTEAFF.

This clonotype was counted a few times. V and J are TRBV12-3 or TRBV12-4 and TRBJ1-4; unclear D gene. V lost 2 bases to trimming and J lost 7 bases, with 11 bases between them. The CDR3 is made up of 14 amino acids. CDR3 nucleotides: TGTGCCAGCAGTTTATCTAGGGTATCTGAAAAACTGTTTTTT. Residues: CASSLSRVSEKLFF.